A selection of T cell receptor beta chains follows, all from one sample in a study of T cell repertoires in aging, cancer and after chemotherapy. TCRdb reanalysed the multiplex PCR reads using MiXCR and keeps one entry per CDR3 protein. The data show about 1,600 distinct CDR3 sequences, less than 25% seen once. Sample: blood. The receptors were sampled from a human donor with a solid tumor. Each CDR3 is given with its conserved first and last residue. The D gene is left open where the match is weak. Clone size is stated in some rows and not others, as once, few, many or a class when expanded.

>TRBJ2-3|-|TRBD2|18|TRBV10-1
TGCGCCAGCAGCTTCTCCTTGGTAGCGGGCCTTAGCACAGATACGCAGTATTTT
CASSFSLVAGLSTDTQYF
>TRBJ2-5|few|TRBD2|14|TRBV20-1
TGCAGTGCTAGAGATTGGGGCGGGAGGGAGACCCAGTACTTC
CSARDWGGRETQYF
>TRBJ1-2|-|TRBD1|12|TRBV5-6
TGTGCCAGCAGCCTGACAGGGCGCGGCTACACCTTC
CASSLTGRGYTF
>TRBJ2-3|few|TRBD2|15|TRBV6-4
TGTGCCAGCAGTGACTCCGGGGGGGAAGGAGATACGCAGTATTTT
CASSDSGGEGDTQYF
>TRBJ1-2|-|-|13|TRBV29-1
TGCAGCGCCAGTCCCGGGGCAGGGTATGGCTACACCTTC
CSASPGAGYGYTF
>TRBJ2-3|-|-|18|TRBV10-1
TGCGCCAGCAGTGAGTTCAGGGGGGGCCGACCGGGATCCGATACGTATTATTTT
CASSEFRGGRPGSDTYYF
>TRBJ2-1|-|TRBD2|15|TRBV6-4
TGTGCCAGCAGTGACTCCGGGGGGGCCTACAATGAGCAGTTCTTC
CASSDSGGAYNEQFF
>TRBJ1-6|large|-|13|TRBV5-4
TGTGCCAGCAGCTTGGCCCAGCCGGGAATCCTCCACTTT
CASSLAQPGILHF
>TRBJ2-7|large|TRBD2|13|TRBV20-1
TGCAGTGCTAGAGACGGGAGGGTCTACGAGCAGTACTTC
CSARDGRVYEQYF
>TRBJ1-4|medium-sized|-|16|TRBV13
TGTGCCAGCAGCTTACACACAGGGAGGGTTAATGAAAAACTGTTTTTT
CASSLHTGRVNEKLFF
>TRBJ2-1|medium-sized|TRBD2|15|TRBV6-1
TGTGCCAGCAGTGAATTTAGCGGGGGGGCCAATGAGCAGTTCTTC
CASSEFSGGANEQFF
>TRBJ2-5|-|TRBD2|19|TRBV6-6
TGTGCCAGCAGCCGCAACGGACTAGCGGGAGATTTGAATCGGGAGACCCAGTACTTC
CASSRNGLAGDLNRETQYF
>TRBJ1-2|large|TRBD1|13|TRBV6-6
TGTGCCAGCAGGGGGGACAGGGCCCATGGCTACACCTTC
CASRGDRAHGYTF
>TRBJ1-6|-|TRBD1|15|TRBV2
TGTGCCAGCAGTGATTCCGGGACAGGGGTCTCACCCCTCCACTTT
CASSDSGTGVSPLHF
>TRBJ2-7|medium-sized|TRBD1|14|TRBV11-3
TGTGCCAGCTGGGAACCGGGACAGGGTTACGAGCAGTACTTC
CASWEPGQGYEQYF
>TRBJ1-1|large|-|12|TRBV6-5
TGTGCCAGCAGTTACTCGGGGGAGAGGGCTTTCTTT
CASSYSGERAFF
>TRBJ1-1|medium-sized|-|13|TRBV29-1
TGCAGCGTGGCCTTATGGGACGGCACTGAAGCTTTCTTT
CSVALWDGTEAFF
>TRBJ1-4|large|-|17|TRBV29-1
TGCAGCGGCTATCTCCGGGACATGCAAAGGGGTAATGAAAAACTGTTTTTT
CSGYLRDMQRGNEKLFF
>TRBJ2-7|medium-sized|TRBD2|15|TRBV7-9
TGTGCCAGCAGCTTGGAACTAGCGCGAACCTACGAGCAGTACTTC
CASSLELARTYEQYF
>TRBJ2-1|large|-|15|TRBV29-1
TGCAGCGTTGAGTTGTCAATTCGGGCCTACAATGAGCAGTTCTTC
CSVELSIRAYNEQFF
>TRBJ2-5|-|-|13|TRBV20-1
TGCAGTGCTAGAGGAGCGCCCCAAGAGACCCAGTACTTC
CSARGAPQETQYF
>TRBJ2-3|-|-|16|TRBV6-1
TGTGCCAGCAGCCCCCGGGGACGGACGTCCACAGATACGCAGTATTTT
CASSPRGRTSTDTQYF
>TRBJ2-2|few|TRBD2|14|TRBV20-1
TGCAGTGCTAGACTAGCGGGGGACACCGGGGAGCTGTTTTTT
CSARLAGDTGELFF
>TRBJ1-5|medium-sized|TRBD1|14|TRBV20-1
TGCAGTGCCAAACAGGGGAGTAGCAATCAGCCCCAGCATTTT
CSAKQGSSNQPQHF